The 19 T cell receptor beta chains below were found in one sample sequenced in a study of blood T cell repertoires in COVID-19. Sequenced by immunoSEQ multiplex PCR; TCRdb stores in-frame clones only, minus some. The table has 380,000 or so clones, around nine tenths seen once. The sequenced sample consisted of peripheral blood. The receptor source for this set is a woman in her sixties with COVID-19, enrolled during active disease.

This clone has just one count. The chain's CDR3 is CASSPGGTSGDYEQYF. CDR3 in DNA: TGTGCCAGCAGCCCCGGCGGGACTAGCGGGGACTACGAGCAGTACTTC. The rearrangement uses TRBV13 and TRBJ2-7; TRBD2 matches 13 bases. Germline V gene lookup returns CDR1 PRHDT and CDR2 FYEKMQ (reference sequence). This CDR3 region has 16 residues. The trim removed 5 bases at V and 3 bases at J, leaving 7 bases unmatched.

The CDR3 loop is CASSLTGGHEAFF. The CDR3 DNA reads as TGTGCCAGCAGCCTTACGGGGGGTCATGAAGCTTTCTTT. The gene calls are TRBV5-4 and TRBJ1-1, with D possibly being TRBD1 (5 bases). This CDR3 has 13 amino acids. Per the germline V gene, CDR1 is SGHNT and CDR2 is YYREEE (reference sequence). V was cut by 4 bases and J by 7 bases, with 14 bases left in between.

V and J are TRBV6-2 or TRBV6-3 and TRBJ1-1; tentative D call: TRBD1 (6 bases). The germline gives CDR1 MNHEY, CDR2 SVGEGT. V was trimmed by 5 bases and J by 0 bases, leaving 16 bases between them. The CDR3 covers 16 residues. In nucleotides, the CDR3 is TGTGCCAGCAGTGACCCTCAGGGGTCCATGAACACTGAAGCTTTCTTT. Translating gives CASSDPQGSMNTEAFF.

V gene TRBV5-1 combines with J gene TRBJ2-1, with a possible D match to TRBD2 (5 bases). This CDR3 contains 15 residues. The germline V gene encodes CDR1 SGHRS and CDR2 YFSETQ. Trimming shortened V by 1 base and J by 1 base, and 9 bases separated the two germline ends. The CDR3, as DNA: TGCGCCAGCAGCTTGTACCCGGGGTCCTACAATGAGCAGTTCTTC. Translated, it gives CASSLYPGSYNEQFF.

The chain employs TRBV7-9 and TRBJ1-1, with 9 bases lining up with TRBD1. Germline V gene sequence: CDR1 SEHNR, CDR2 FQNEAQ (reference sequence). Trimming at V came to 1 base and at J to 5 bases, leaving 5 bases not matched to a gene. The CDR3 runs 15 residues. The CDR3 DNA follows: TGTGCCAGCAGCTTAGGACAGGGGGTTAAAACTGAAGCTTTCTTT. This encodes CASSLGQGVKTEAFF.

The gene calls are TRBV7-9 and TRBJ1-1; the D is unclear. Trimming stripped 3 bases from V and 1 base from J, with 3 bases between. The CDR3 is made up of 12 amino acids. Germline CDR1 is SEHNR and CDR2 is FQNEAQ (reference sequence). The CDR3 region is CASSFQNTEAFF. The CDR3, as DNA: TGTGCCAGCAGCTTCCAGAACACTGAAGCTTTCTTT.

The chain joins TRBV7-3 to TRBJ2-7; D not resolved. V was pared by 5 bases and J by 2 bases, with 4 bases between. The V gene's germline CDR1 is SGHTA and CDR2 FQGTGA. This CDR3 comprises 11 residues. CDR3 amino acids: CASSGAYEQYF. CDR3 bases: TGTGCCAGCAGCGGAGCCTACGAGCAGTACTTC.

The CDR3 DNA reads as TGTGCCAGCGGGAGGACAGGGTCCTTCTATGGCTACACCTTC. It yields the protein CASGRTGSFYGYTF. This rearrangement joins TRBV27 to TRBJ1-2; TRBD1 agrees at 8 bases. CDR1 is MNHEY, CDR2 SMNVEV, per germline (reference sequence). Trimming at V came to 8 bases and at J to 4 bases, leaving 9 bases not matched to a gene. The CDR3 totals 14 residues.

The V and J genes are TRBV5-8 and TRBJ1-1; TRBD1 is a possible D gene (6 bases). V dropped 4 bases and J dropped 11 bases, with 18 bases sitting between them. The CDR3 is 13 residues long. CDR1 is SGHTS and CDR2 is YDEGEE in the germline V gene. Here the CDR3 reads CASSVGHLSSAFF. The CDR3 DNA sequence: TGTGCCAGCAGCGTGGGACATCTGAGCTCGGCTTTCTTT. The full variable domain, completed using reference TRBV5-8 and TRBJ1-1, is EAGVTQSPTHLIKTRGQQATLRCSPISGHTSVYWYQQALGLGLQFLLWYDEGEERNRGNFPPRFSGRQFPNYSSELNVNALELEDSALYLCASSVGHLSSAFFGQGTRLTVV.

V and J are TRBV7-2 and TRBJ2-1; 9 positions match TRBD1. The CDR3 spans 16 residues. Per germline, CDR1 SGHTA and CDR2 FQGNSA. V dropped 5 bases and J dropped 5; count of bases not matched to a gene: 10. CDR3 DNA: TGTGCCAGCAGCCACCTACAGGGGGCTTTCGACAATGAGCAGTTCTTC. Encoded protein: CASSHLQGAFDNEQFF. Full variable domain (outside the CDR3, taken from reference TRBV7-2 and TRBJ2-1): GAGVSQSPSNKVTEKGKDVELRCDPISGHTALYWYRQSLGQGLEFLIYFQGNSAPDKSGLPSDRFSAERTGGSVSTLTIQRTQQEDSAVYLCASSHLQGAFDNEQFFGPGTRLTVL.

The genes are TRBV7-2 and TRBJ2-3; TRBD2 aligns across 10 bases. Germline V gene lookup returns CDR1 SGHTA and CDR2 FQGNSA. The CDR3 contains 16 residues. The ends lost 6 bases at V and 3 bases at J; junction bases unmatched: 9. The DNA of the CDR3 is TGTGCCAGCAGTTATAGCGGGGGGACGGGTACAGATACGCAGTATTTT. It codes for CASSYSGGTGTDTQYF.

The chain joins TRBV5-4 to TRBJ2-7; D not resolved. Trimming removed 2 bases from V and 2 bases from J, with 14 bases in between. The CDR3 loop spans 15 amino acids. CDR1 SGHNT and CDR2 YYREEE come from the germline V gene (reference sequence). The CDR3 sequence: CASSFDRQPTYEQYF. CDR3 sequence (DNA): TGTGCCAGCAGCTTCGACCGACAACCAACCTACGAGCAGTACTTC. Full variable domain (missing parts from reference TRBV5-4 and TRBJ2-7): ETGVTQSPTHLIKTRGQQVTLRCSSQSGHNTVSWYQQALGQGPQFIFQYYREEENGRGNFPPRFSGLQFPNYSSELNVNALELDDSALYLCASSFDRQPTYEQYFGPGTRLTVT.

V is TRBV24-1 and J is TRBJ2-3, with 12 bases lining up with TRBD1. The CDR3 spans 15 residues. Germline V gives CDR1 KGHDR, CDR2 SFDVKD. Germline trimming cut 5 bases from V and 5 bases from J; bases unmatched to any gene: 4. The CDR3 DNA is TGTGCCACCAGTGGGGGACAGGGGGCGGGAGATACGCAGTATTTT. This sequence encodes CATSGGQGAGDTQYF.

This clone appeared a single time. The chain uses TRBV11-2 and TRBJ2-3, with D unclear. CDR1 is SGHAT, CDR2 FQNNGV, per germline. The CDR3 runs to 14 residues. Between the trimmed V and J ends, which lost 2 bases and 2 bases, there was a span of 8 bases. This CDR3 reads CASSLTLSTDTQYF. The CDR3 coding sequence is TGTGCCAGCAGCTTAACTCTCTCCACAGATACGCAGTATTTT.

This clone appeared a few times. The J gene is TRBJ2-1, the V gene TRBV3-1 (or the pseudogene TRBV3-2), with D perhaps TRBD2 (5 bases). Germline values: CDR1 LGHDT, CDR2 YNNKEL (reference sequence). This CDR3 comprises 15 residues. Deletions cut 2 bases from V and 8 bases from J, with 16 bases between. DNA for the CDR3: TGTGCCAGCAGCCAAAACCATAGAAGCGGCGATGAGCAGTTCTTC. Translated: CASSQNHRSGDEQFF.

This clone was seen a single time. The CDR3 reads CASSVGGRSNYGYTF. The DNA for the CDR3 is TGTGCCAGCAGCGTAGGGGGCAGGTCGAACTATGGCTACACCTTC. The chain has TRBV9 and TRBJ1-2, with D tentatively TRBD1 (5 bases). The CDR3 covers 15 residues. The V gene's germline CDR1 is SGDLS and CDR2 YYNGEE. Between the trimmed V and J ends, which lost 0 bases and 2 bases, there was a span of 11 bases.

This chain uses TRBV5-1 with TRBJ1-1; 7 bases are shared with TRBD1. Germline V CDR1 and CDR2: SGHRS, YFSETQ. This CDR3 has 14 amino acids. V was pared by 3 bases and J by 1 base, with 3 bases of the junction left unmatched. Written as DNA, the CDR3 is TGCGCCAGCAGCTGGGACAGACCGAACACTGAAGCTTTCTTT. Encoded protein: CASSWDRPNTEAFF.

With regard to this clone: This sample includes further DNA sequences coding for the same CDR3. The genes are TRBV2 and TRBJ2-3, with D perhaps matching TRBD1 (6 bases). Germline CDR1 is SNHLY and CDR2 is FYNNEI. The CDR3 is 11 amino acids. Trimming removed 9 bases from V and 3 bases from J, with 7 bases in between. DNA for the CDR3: TGTGCCAGTCAGGGGACAGATACGCAGTATTTT. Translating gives CASQGTDTQYF.

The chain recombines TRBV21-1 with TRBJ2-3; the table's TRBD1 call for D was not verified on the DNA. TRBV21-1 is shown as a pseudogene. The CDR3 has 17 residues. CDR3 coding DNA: TGTGCCAGCAGCAAAGAAGTTATGAGGACAGGGGCTGATACGCAGTATTTT. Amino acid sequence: CASSKEVMRTGADTQYF.